These T cell receptor beta chains were read from a single sample in a study of blood T cells in healthy people across ages. One entry per CDR3 protein results from TCRdb running MiXCR on the 5' RACE reads. This table holds 750,000 to 950,000 distinct CDR3 sequences, roughly 25% found once. The sample was also linked to a second study, of T cells of mothers and their children.

Specimen: blood. These receptors were obtained from a boy aged 5-17 years in good health. Each CDR3 is given with its conserved first and last residue. The order of the fields is J gene, clone size, V gene, D gene, CDR3 protein, CDR3 DNA. The D gene is left open where the match is weak. The listing skips clone size in some rows; elsewhere it reads once, few, many or a size class.

J gene: TRBJ2-7; clone size: few; V gene: TRBV5-5; D gene: TRBD1; CDR3 protein: CASSMTGDAYEQYF; CDR3 DNA: TGTGCCAGCAGCATGACAGGGGACGCCTACGAGCAGTACTTC
J gene: TRBJ2-1; clone size: few; V gene: TRBV29-1; D gene: TRBD2; CDR3 protein: CSVEASGGAPDEQFF; CDR3 DNA: TGCAGCGTTGAAGCTAGCGGGGGGGCCCCGGATGAGCAGTTCTTC
J gene: TRBJ2-1; clone size: -; V gene: TRBV10-3; D gene: TRBD1; CDR3 protein: CAIRERTGPPSEQFF; CDR3 DNA: TGTGCCATCAGAGAAAGGACAGGGCCTCCGAGTGAGCAGTTCTTC
J gene: TRBJ1-2; clone size: once; V gene: TRBV3-1; D gene: -; CDR3 protein: CASSQYPRIYGYTF; CDR3 DNA: TGTGCCAGCAGCCAATATCCTAGGATTTATGGCTACACCTTC
J gene: TRBJ2-3; clone size: few; V gene: TRBV20-1; D gene: -; CDR3 protein: CSAPPPARTDTQYF; CDR3 DNA: TGCAGTGCTCCCCCGCCAGCGCGCACAGATACGCAGTATTTT
J gene: TRBJ1-2; clone size: -; V gene: TRBV7-9; D gene: -; CDR3 protein: CASSLVTEGHGYTF; CDR3 DNA: TGTGCCAGCAGCTTAGTGACGGAAGGGCATGGCTACACCTTC
J gene: TRBJ1-1; clone size: few; V gene: TRBV6-6; D gene: -; CDR3 protein: CASSSWGDTEAFF; CDR3 DNA: TGTGCCAGCTCGTCGTGGGGGGACACTGAAGCTTTCTTT
J gene: TRBJ2-1; clone size: many; V gene: TRBV24-1; D gene: -; CDR3 protein: CATSDFRTGVSYNEQFF; CDR3 DNA: TGTGCCACCAGTGATTTTAGGACGGGGGTCTCCTACAATGAGCAGTTCTTC
J gene: TRBJ2-5; clone size: -; V gene: TRBV20-1; D gene: TRBD2; CDR3 protein: CSARGLAGGQTQYF; CDR3 DNA: TGCAGTGCTAGGGGACTAGCGGGGGGGCAGACCCAGTACTTC
J gene: TRBJ2-2; clone size: few; V gene: TRBV28; D gene: -; CDR3 protein: CASRRTVLVRELFF; CDR3 DNA: TGTGCCAGCAGACGGACAGTCCTCGTCCGGGAGCTGTTTTTT
J gene: TRBJ1-2; clone size: -; V gene: TRBV5-1; D gene: -; CDR3 protein: CASGTQGANYGYTF; CDR3 DNA: TGCGCCAGCGGTACTCAGGGAGCTAACTATGGCTACACCTTC
J gene: TRBJ1-4; clone size: -; V gene: TRBV6-6; D gene: TRBD1; CDR3 protein: CASSNDRVPTNEKLFF; CDR3 DNA: TGTGCCAGCAGTAACGACAGGGTTCCAACTAATGAAAAACTGTTTTTT
J gene: TRBJ2-2; clone size: once; V gene: TRBV11-1; D gene: TRBD1; CDR3 protein: CASSTKWTGAGELFF; CDR3 DNA: TGTGCCAGCAGCACGAAGTGGACAGGAGCCGGGGAGCTGTTTTTT
J gene: TRBJ2-7; clone size: -; V gene: TRBV7-2; D gene: TRBD1; CDR3 protein: CASSIRTGSTPWSYYEQYF; CDR3 DNA: TGTGCCAGCAGCATAAGGACAGGATCCACGCCTTGGAGTTATTACGAGCAGTACTTC
J gene: TRBJ2-5; clone size: many; V gene: TRBV11-1; D gene: -; CDR3 protein: CASSRRGGQETQYF; CDR3 DNA: TGTGCCAGCAGCCGGAGGGGTGGGCAAGAGACCCAGTACTTC
J gene: TRBJ2-5; clone size: few; V gene: TRBV5-1; D gene: -; CDR3 protein: CASSRNPGTGETQYF; CDR3 DNA: TGCGCCAGCAGCAGGAACCCAGGCACCGGGGAGACCCAGTACTTC
J gene: TRBJ2-2; clone size: -; V gene: TRBV29-1; D gene: TRBD1; CDR3 protein: CSVPGQGIAGELFF; CDR3 DNA: TGCAGCGTCCCGGGACAGGGGATCGCCGGGGAGCTGTTTTTT
J gene: TRBJ2-1; clone size: -; V gene: TRBV5-1; D gene: TRBD1; CDR3 protein: CASSTGGSSYNEQFF; CDR3 DNA: TGCGCCAGCAGCACAGGGGGGAGCTCCTACAATGAGCAGTTCTTC
J gene: TRBJ1-1; clone size: few; V gene: TRBV5-1; D gene: -; CDR3 protein: CASSGGMNTEAFF; CDR3 DNA: TGCGCCAGCAGCGGGGGGATGAACACTGAAGCTTTCTTT
J gene: TRBJ2-1; clone size: -; V gene: TRBV4-1; D gene: TRBD1; CDR3 protein: CASSPTPGTGGNEQFF; CDR3 DNA: TGCGCCAGCAGCCCTACCCCCGGGACAGGGGGCAATGAGCAGTTCTTC
J gene: TRBJ2-1; clone size: few; V gene: TRBV5-1; D gene: -; CDR3 protein: CASSLVGGLVGEQFF; CDR3 DNA: TGCGCCAGCAGCTTGGTCGGGGGGCTCGTCGGTGAGCAGTTCTTC
J gene: TRBJ1-4; clone size: few; V gene: TRBV6-5; D gene: -; CDR3 protein: CASSYSLGVMHEKLFF; CDR3 DNA: TGTGCCAGCAGTTACTCACTAGGCGTTATGCATGAAAAACTGTTTTTT
J gene: TRBJ1-1; clone size: -; V gene: TRBV12-3/TRBV12-4; D gene: -; CDR3 protein: CASSRSYRENTEAFF; CDR3 DNA: TGTGCCAGCAGCCGATCCTACAGGGAGAACACTGAAGCTTTCTTT
J gene: TRBJ2-2; clone size: -; V gene: TRBV7-3; D gene: -; CDR3 protein: CASSWGVNTGELFF; CDR3 DNA: TGTGCCAGCAGTTGGGGGGTGAACACCGGGGAGCTGTTTTTT
J gene: TRBJ1-2; clone size: -; V gene: TRBV2; D gene: TRBD1; CDR3 protein: CASSGQGQNYGYTF; CDR3 DNA: TGTGCCAGCAGTGGACAGGGTCAGAACTATGGCTACACCTTC
J gene: TRBJ2-1; clone size: -; V gene: TRBV7-3; D gene: TRBD1; CDR3 protein: CASSWGQGYNEQFF; CDR3 DNA: TGTGCCAGCAGCTGGGGACAGGGTTACAATGAGCAGTTCTTC
J gene: TRBJ2-1; clone size: -; V gene: TRBV4-2; D gene: -; CDR3 protein: CASSRGGAQFF; CDR3 DNA: TGTGCCAGCAGCCGAGGAGGAGCGCAGTTCTTC
J gene: TRBJ2-1; clone size: few; V gene: TRBV11-3; D gene: TRBD2; CDR3 protein: CASSPRLAGDYNEQFF; CDR3 DNA: TGTGCCAGCAGCCCTCGACTAGCGGGGGACTACAATGAGCAGTTCTTC
J gene: TRBJ2-1; clone size: medium-sized; V gene: TRBV20-1; D gene: TRBD2; CDR3 protein: CSARTSGGRRNEQFF; CDR3 DNA: TGCAGTGCTAGGACGAGCGGGGGGCGGCGTAATGAGCAGTTCTTC
J gene: TRBJ2-5; clone size: few; V gene: TRBV6-1; D gene: TRBD1; CDR3 protein: CASSEVRGTGGKETQYF; CDR3 DNA: TGTGCCAGCAGTGAAGTGAGGGGAACAGGGGGCAAAGAGACCCAGTACTTC
J gene: TRBJ1-5; clone size: -; V gene: TRBV5-6; D gene: -; CDR3 protein: CASSSMTRGMSPQHF; CDR3 DNA: TGTGCCAGCAGCTCGATGACACGGGGGATGTCGCCCCAGCATTTT
J gene: TRBJ2-5; clone size: few; V gene: TRBV2; D gene: TRBD2; CDR3 protein: CASTSGGGETQYF; CDR3 DNA: TGTGCCAGCACCTCGGGGGGAGGAGAGACCCAGTACTTC
J gene: TRBJ1-2; clone size: once; V gene: TRBV9; D gene: -; CDR3 protein: CASSVGEGGGYTF; CDR3 DNA: TGTGCCAGCAGCGTAGGGGAGGGAGGCGGCTACACCTTC
J gene: TRBJ1-1; clone size: -; V gene: TRBV7-9; D gene: -; CDR3 protein: CASSLVLDSSLNTEAFF; CDR3 DNA: TGTGCCAGCAGCTTAGTCCTGGACTCCAGCCTGAACACTGAAGCTTTCTTT
J gene: TRBJ2-7; clone size: -; V gene: TRBV6-6; D gene: -; CDR3 protein: CASSQTGLVYEQYF; CDR3 DNA: TGTGCCAGCAGCCAGACAGGTCTCGTCTACGAGCAGTACTTC
J gene: TRBJ2-7; clone size: -; V gene: TRBV9; D gene: -; CDR3 protein: CASSVVPGGGEQYF; CDR3 DNA: TGTGCCAGCAGCGTAGTGCCCGGTGGCGGTGAGCAGTACTTC
J gene: TRBJ1-2; clone size: once; V gene: TRBV12-3/TRBV12-4; D gene: TRBD1; CDR3 protein: CASSFGTGAVGGYTF; CDR3 DNA: TGTGCCAGCAGTTTCGGGACAGGGGCGGTCGGTGGCTACACCTTC
J gene: TRBJ2-7; clone size: few; V gene: TRBV4-1; D gene: -; CDR3 protein: CASSKARDLREQYF; CDR3 DNA: TGCGCCAGCAGCAAGGCCCGGGACCTCCGCGAGCAGTACTTC
J gene: TRBJ1-2; clone size: -; V gene: TRBV11-2; D gene: -; CDR3 protein: CASSSSGGDGHTF; CDR3 DNA: TGTGCCAGCAGCTCCTCCGGGGGGGATGGCCACACCTTC
J gene: TRBJ2-5; clone size: few; V gene: TRBV28; D gene: TRBD1; CDR3 protein: CASSPPGQGETQYF; CDR3 DNA: TGTGCCAGCAGCCCTCCGGGACAGGGAGAGACCCAGTACTTC